This TCR beta chain was observed in a study of identical twins. CDR3 size: 14 residues. V dropped 1 base and J dropped 5 bases, with 9 bases sitting between them. The germline gives CDR1 SEHNR, CDR2 FQNEAQ (reference sequence). A universal primer binding site was introduced by template switching. The final cDNA contained unique molecular identifiers. TCRdb used MiXCR to reprocess the 5' RACE reads, holding one entry per CDR3 protein. Of under 1 million distinct CDR3 sequences listed, 10% to 15% were seen once; the top ten hold about 1.5%. These data are also associated with another study on yellow fever vaccine responses in identical twins.

This chain joins TRBV7-9 and TRBJ2-1, with D unclear. The TCR comes from a woman between 18 and 29 years old in good health. The specimen was PBMCs. As DNA, the CDR3 is TGTGCCAGCAGCTTAGTGGTAGAAAACAATGAGCAGTTCTTC. Translation: CASSLVVENNEQFF.